The 22 T cell receptor beta chains presented below share a single source sample, sequenced in a study of T cells in Graves' hyperthyroidism and ophthalmopathy. Using RNA transcripts as the source, TCR beta CDR3 regions were amplified. TCR CDR3 regions were first amplified by RT-PCR with HTBI primers. TCRdb reprocessed the multiplex PCR reads via MiXCR and lists one record per CDR3 protein. The data show approximately 480,000 distinct CDR3 sequences, more than 20% seen once. Sequencing used blood. Source of these receptors: a man aged 18-30 years with Graves' hyperthyroidism.

This clonotype was observed many times. The chain joins TRBV12-3 or TRBV12-4 to TRBJ2-6; the D gene could be TRBD1 or TRBD2 (5 bases each). The CDR3 loop spans 20 amino acids. Trimming took 1 base from V and 0 from J, leaving 19 bases between them. CDR3 sequence: CASSLGLRDLRDSGANVLTF. The CDR3 nucleotides read TGTGCCAGCAGTTTAGGTCTCAGGGACCTAAGGGACTCTGGGGCCAACGTCCTGACTTTC.

The rearrangement links TRBV6-4 to TRBJ1-1; D gene unclear. Trimming took 5 bases from V and 4 from J, leaving 14 bases between them. CDR3 size: 14 residues. Germline V gene data show CDR1 as MRHNA and CDR2 as SNTAGT. The CDR3 DNA sequence: TGTGCCAGCAGTCCACGACTGATTGGCACTGAAGCTTTCTTT. This sequence encodes CASSPRLIGTEAFF.

This clonotype was found many times. CDR3 nucleotides: TGTGCCAGCAGCTTAGAACAGGCCTTCTATGGCTACACCTTC. It translates to CASSLEQAFYGYTF. This rearrangement joins TRBV7-9 to TRBJ1-2; D might be TRBD1 (5 bases). Germline-derived CDR1 and CDR2 are SEHNR and FQNEAQ (reference sequence). Trimming shortened V by 1 base and J by 4 bases, and 10 bases separated the two germline ends. This CDR3 is 14 amino acids long.

This clonotype has ten or more counts. The V gene is TRBV12-3 or TRBV12-4, the J gene TRBJ1-2, with D possibly matching TRBD1 (5 bases). Trimming took 5 bases from V and 11 from J, leaving 18 bases between them. This CDR3 is built from 13 residues. CDR3 DNA sequence: TGTGCCAGCAGTCCCTCACCGGGGACGGGATACACCTTC. It translates to CASSPSPGTGYTF.

This rearrangement joins TRBV2 to TRBJ2-6; no definite D call. CDR1 and CDR2 (germline): SNHLY, FYNNEI. V lost 6 bases and J 0 bases, leaving 12 bases between the germline ends. The CDR3 runs to 16 residues. Here the CDR3 reads CASRPPYLSGANVLTF. Written as DNA, the CDR3 is TGTGCCAGCAGACCTCCCTACCTCTCTGGGGCCAACGTCCTGACTTTC.

This clonotype was seen many times. The chain has TRBV6-5 and TRBJ1-4, with D possibly TRBD1 on 6 matching bases. The CDR3 is made up of 14 amino acids. Per germline, CDR1 MNHEY and CDR2 SVGAGI. The V gene lost 7 bases and the J gene lost 8 bases, with 17 bases spanning the gap. The CDR3 reads CASIATGGWEKLFF. The CDR3, as DNA: TGTGCCAGCATCGCGACAGGCGGTTGGGAAAAACTGTTTTTT.

In this sample, this clonotype turned up many times. The V gene is TRBV19, the J gene TRBJ1-5; no clear D. Germline V CDR1 and CDR2: LNHDA, SQIVND (reference sequence). Trimming removed 6 bases at V and 2 bases at J, with 11 bases between. The CDR3 spans 14 residues. This CDR3 reads CASRPKGGNQPQHF. The DNA for the CDR3 is TGTGCCAGTAGGCCAAAAGGAGGCAATCAGCCCCAGCATTTT.

This clonotype was detected a few times. The genes are TRBV3-1 and TRBJ2-7, with D uncertain. This CDR3 is built from 16 residues. V was trimmed by 2 bases and J by 2 bases, leaving 16 bases between them. Germline CDR1 reads LGHDT; CDR2 reads YNNKEL (reference sequence). The CDR3, as DNA: TGTGCCAGCAGCCAACCAGGCATAAGGACCACCTACGAGCAGTACTTC. Protein: CASSQPGIRTTYEQYF.

This clonotype was recorded many times. The gene calls are TRBV20-1 and TRBJ1-6; D is undetermined. Trimming took off 4 bases at V and 7 bases at J, with 8 bases between the two ends. Germline assignment: CDR1 DFQATT and CDR2 SNEGSKA (reference sequence). CDR3 size: 12 residues. Here the CDR3 DNA reads TGCAGTGCTATAGGGAACAATTCACCCCTCCACTTT. Protein sequence: CSAIGNNSPLHF.

This clonotype was seen repeatedly, ten times or more. The chain joins TRBV5-1 to TRBJ1-1; D not resolved. This CDR3 is 15 amino acids long. Trimming removed 0 bases from V and 5 bases from J, with 14 bases in between. Germline lookup yields CDR1 SGHRS and CDR2 YFSETQ. CDR3 amino acids: CASSLGGGIGTEAFF. In nucleotides, the CDR3 is TGCGCCAGCAGCTTGGGAGGAGGGATAGGGACTGAAGCTTTCTTT. Full variable domain (rest looked up from reference TRBV5-1 and TRBJ1-1): KAGVTQTPRYLIKTRGQQVTLSCSPISGHRSVSWYQQTPGQGLQFLFEYFSETQRNKGNFPGRFSGRQFSNSRSEMNVSTLELGDSALYLCASSLGGGIGTEAFFGQGTRLTVV.

This clonotype has a handful of counts. V and J are TRBV6-2 or TRBV6-3 and TRBJ2-7; 9 positions agree with TRBD2. Germline V gene sequence: CDR1 MNHEY, CDR2 SVGEGT. This CDR3 is built from 14 residues. The J segment lost 3 bases and the V segment lost 6 bases, leaving 6 bases of the junction unmatched. CDR3 DNA sequence: TGTGCCAGCAGGGACGATAGCGGGAGCTACGAGCAGTACTTC. As protein: CASRDDSGSYEQYF.

The table lists this clonotype with many counts. The chain links TRBV6-1 to TRBJ2-4; a weak D match, TRBD1 (5 bases). CDR1 is MNHNS, CDR2 SASEGT, per germline. The CDR3 contains 11 residues. The V end was cut by 6 bases, the J end by 6 bases, with 6 bases between. CDR3 sequence (DNA): TGTGCCAGCAGCACAGGAAACATTCAGTACTTC. It is translated as CASSTGNIQYF.

This clonotype was observed at least ten times. This chain connects TRBV5-1 to TRBJ1-2; D is unclear. The CDR3 has 14 residues. Trimming took off 0 bases at V and 4 bases at J, with 10 bases between the two ends. The V gene's germline CDR1 is SGHRS and CDR2 YFSETQ. The CDR3 loop is CASSLAGSLYGYTF. Written as DNA, the CDR3 is TGCGCCAGCAGCTTGGCAGGATCCCTCTATGGCTACACCTTC.

This clonotype has ten or more counts. The rearrangement links TRBV12-3 or TRBV12-4 to TRBJ1-2; the D is unclear. CDR3 length: 15 amino acids. V lost 4 bases, J lost 5 bases, and 17 bases lay in between. The CDR3 spells CASSSRQATFYGYTF. CDR3 coding DNA: TGTGCCAGCAGTTCCCGGCAGGCGACTTTTTATGGCTACACCTTC.

Ten or more counts support this clonotype. The rearrangement joins TRBV20-1 to TRBJ1-1; 9 positions match TRBD1. Unmatched junction bases numbered 15, after V lost 6 bases and J lost 4 bases. The CDR3 has 16 amino acids. CDR1 is DFQATT and CDR2 is SNEGSKA in the germline V gene (reference sequence). The CDR3 DNA sequence: TGCAGTGCAACGAAATACAGGGGGCTTGTGGGCACTGAAGCTTTCTTT. This gives the protein CSATKYRGLVGTEAFF.

This clonotype was counted many times. This rearrangement joins TRBV6-5 to TRBJ1-6; 8 bases fit TRBD1. Per the germline V gene, CDR1 is MNHEY and CDR2 is SVGAGI. The CDR3 contains 17 residues. J gave up 7 bases and V 0 bases, and 8 bases lay outside the gene matches. Here the CDR3 DNA reads TGTGCCAGCAGTTACTCCCTTCTCGACAGGGGAAATTCACCCCTCCACTTT. Residues: CASSYSLLDRGNSPLHF.

The sample holds many counts of this clonotype. The chain recombines TRBV20-1 with TRBJ1-2; the D is unclear. The germline V gene encodes CDR1 DFQATT and CDR2 SNEGSKA (reference sequence). CDR3 length equals 13 residues. Deletions cut 0 bases from V and 8 bases from J, with 13 bases between. CDR3 sequence reads: CSARDRQLAGYTF. The CDR3 region has the DNA TGCAGTGCTAGAGATCGGCAACTTGCAGGCTACACCTTC.

The chain uses TRBV12-3 or TRBV12-4 and TRBJ1-1, with a possible D match to TRBD1 (6 bases). Trimming removed 6 bases at V and 0 bases at J, with 11 bases between. The CDR3 contains 14 residues. CDR3 protein: CASSGTIMNTEAFF. CDR3 nucleotides: TGTGCCAGCAGCGGGACAATCATGAACACTGAAGCTTTCTTT.

This clonotype has a handful of counts. This rearrangement joins TRBV5-1 to TRBJ1-2, with 9 nucleotides matching TRBD1. Unmatched junction bases numbered 11, after V lost 4 bases and J lost 10 bases. This CDR3 has 14 amino acids. Germline CDR1 and CDR2: SGHRS and YFSETQ. CDR3 nucleotide sequence: TGCGCCAGCAGCCTTCGACAGGGGGGTTTTGCCTACACCTTC. This gives the protein CASSLRQGGFAYTF.

This clonotype was detected only a few times. The V call is TRBV11-1, the J call TRBJ2-7; D is unresolved. Germline V gives CDR1 SGHAT, CDR2 FQDESV (reference sequence). The CDR3 is made up of 12 amino acids. Between the trimmed V and J ends, which lost 6 bases and 7 bases, there was a span of 13 bases. This CDR3 is CASSFTKREQYF. In DNA, the CDR3 is TGTGCCAGCAGTTTCACTAAACGAGAGCAGTACTTC. The full variable domain, in which reference TRBV11-1 and TRBJ2-7 provide the parts outside the CDR3, is EAEVAQSPRYKITEKSQAVAFWCDPISGHATLYWYRQILGQGPELLVQFQDESVVDDSQLPKDRFSAERLKGVDSTLKIQPAELGDSAMYLCASSFTKREQYFGPGTRLTVT.

The sample holds a few counts of this clonotype. CDR3 bases: TGCAGCGTTACAGGGACCCACTATGGCTACACCTTC. Its protein product is CSVTGTHYGYTF. The V gene is TRBV29-1, the J gene TRBJ1-2, with TRBD1 as a possible D gene (6 bases). The CDR3 runs to 12 residues. Germline values: CDR1 SQVTM, CDR2 ANQGSEA. Trimming took off 5 bases at V and 3 bases at J, with 10 bases between the two ends. The whole variable domain, filled in from reference TRBV29-1 and TRBJ1-2, reads SAVISQKPSRDICQRGTSLTIQCQVDSQVTMMFWYRQQPGQSLTLIATANQGSEATYESGFVIDKFPISRPNLTFSTLTVSNMSPEDSSIYLCSVTGTHYGYTFGSGTRLTVV.

There are many counts of this clonotype. The V gene is TRBV12-3 or TRBV12-4, the J gene TRBJ1-5, with a possible D match to TRBD1 (6 bases). The CDR3 length is 12 residues. The V end lost 7 bases, the J end lost 8 bases, and 12 bases lay between the germline ends. CDR3 DNA sequence: TGTGCCAGCACCCAGGGGATGGAGCCCCAGCATTTT. It yields the protein CASTQGMEPQHF.